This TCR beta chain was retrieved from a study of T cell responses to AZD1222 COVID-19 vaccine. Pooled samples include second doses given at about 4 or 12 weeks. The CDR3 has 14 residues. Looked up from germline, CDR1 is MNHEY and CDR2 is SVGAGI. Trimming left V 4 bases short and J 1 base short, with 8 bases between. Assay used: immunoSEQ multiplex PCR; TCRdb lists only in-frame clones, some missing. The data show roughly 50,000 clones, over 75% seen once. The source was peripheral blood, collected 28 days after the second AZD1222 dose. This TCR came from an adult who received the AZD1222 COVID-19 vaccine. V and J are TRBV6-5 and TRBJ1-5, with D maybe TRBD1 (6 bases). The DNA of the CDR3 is TGTGCCAGCAGTTCAGGGGTAAGCAATCAGCCCCAGCATTTT. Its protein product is CASSSGVSNQPQHF.